These T cell receptor beta chains were read from a single sample in a study of T cell responses to AZD1222 COVID-19 vaccine. TCRdb keeps only in-frame clones here, not all; method: immunoSEQ multiplex PCR. The data hold about 100,000 clones, with 85% to 90% observed a single time. Sequenced material: peripheral blood, taken on day 0 of AZD1222 vaccination. These receptors all stem from an adult in good health. CDR3s include the opening cysteine and the closing phenylalanine or tryptophan. A D gene is named only where the DNA matches it firmly. A row's size may be missing; if present it is once, few, many or a size class.

clone_size	v_call	j_call	d_call	cdr3_aa	cdr3_nt
.	TRBV19	TRBJ2-2	TRBD1	CASSSQGAGARAGELFF	TGTGCCAGTAGTTCACAGGGGGCCGGGGCCCGGGCCGGGGAGCTGTTTTTT
.	TRBV7-2	TRBJ2-5	TRBD1	CASSLDRGKETQYF	TGTGCCAGCAGCCTGGACAGGGGCAAAGAGACCCAGTACTTC
.	TRBV7-6	TRBJ2-7	TRBD2	CASSLALAGGSSSYEQYF	TGTGCCAGCAGCTTAGCACTAGCGGGGGGCTCCAGCTCCTACGAGCAGTACTTC
.	TRBV7-8	TRBJ1-1	.	CASSLGHANTEAFF	TGTGCCAGCAGCTTAGGACACGCTAACACTGAAGCTTTCTTT
.	TRBV29-1	TRBJ1-2	.	CSVSLTGSGSVGYTF	TGCAGCGTGTCGCTCACAGGGTCAGGGTCTGTTGGCTACACCTTC
.	TRBV5-1	TRBJ1-4	.	CASSLNGINEKLFF	TGCGCCAGCAGCCTTAACGGGATTAATGAAAAACTGTTTTTT
.	TRBV29-1	TRBJ1-1	.	CSVEEYYGEAFF	TGCAGCGTTGAAGAGTATTATGGTGAAGCTTTCTTT
.	TRBV9	TRBJ1-1	.	CASSVAGAGTEAFF	TGTGCCAGCAGCGTAGCTGGGGCGGGCACTGAAGCTTTCTTT
.	TRBV2	TRBJ2-7	TRBD2	CASNPGLAGTYEQYF	TGTGCCAGCAACCCGGGACTAGCGGGGACCTACGAGCAGTACTTC
.	TRBV12-3/TRBV12-4	TRBJ2-3	.	CASSSVHTQYF	TGTGCCAGCAGCTCCGTCCATACGCAGTATTTT
.	TRBV2	TRBJ1-1	TRBD1	CASSERGQMNTEAFF	TGTGCCAGCAGTGAAAGGGGACAGATGAACACTGAAGCTTTCTTT
.	TRBV28	TRBJ1-5	.	CASHRDTRLAPQHF	TGTGCCAGCCACCGGGACACCCGTCTTGCGCCCCAGCATTTT
.	TRBV7-2	TRBJ2-7	.	CASSLGRTYEQYF	TGTGCCAGCAGCCTCGGACGGACCTACGAGCAGTACTTC
.	TRBV7-9	TRBJ2-1	TRBD2	CASSKLADDYNEQFF	TGTGCCAGCAGCAAACTAGCGGACGATTACAATGAGCAGTTCTTC
.	TRBV28	TRBJ2-7	TRBD2	CASSTSGSYEQYF	TGTGCCAGCAGTACTAGCGGCTCCTACGAGCAGTACTTC
.	TRBV21-1	TRBJ1-3	.	CASSPPWGRTGSSGNTIYF	TGTGCCAGCAGCCCTCCCTGGGGAAGGACAGGGTCCTCTGGAAACACCATATATTTT
.	TRBV28	TRBJ1-4	TRBD1	CASNPTTGTSEKLFF	TGTGCCAGCAACCCAACGACAGGGACCTCTGAAAAACTGTTTTTT
.	TRBV6-2/TRBV6-3	TRBJ1-5	.	CASSYSAGNQPQHF	TGTGCCAGCAGTTACTCGGCGGGGAATCAGCCCCAGCATTTT
.	TRBV18	TRBJ2-1	.	CASSPVGQNYNEQFF	TGTGCCAGCTCACCAGTGGGCCAGAACTACAATGAGCAGTTCTTC
.	TRBV5-1	TRBJ1-6	TRBD1	CASSLGPGQGNSPLHF	TGCGCCAGCAGCTTGGGCCCGGGACAGGGAAATTCACCCCTCCACTTT
.	TRBV7-2	TRBJ1-2	.	CASSLAPGFYGYTF	TGTGCCAGCAGCTTAGCGCCAGGGTTTTATGGCTACACCTTC
.	TRBV7-3	TRBJ2-3	.	CASSPPLRETDTQYF	TGTGCCAGCAGCCCCCCCCTGCGGGAAACAGATACGCAGTATTTT
.	TRBV14	TRBJ1-2	.	CASSQVGTENYGYTF	TGTGCCAGCAGCCAAGTTGGCACAGAGAACTATGGCTACACCTTC
few	TRBV28	TRBJ2-7	.	CASSTPRSPEQYF	TGTGCCAGCAGTACTCCACGGTCTCCTGAGCAGTACTTC
.	TRBV5-8	TRBJ2-3	.	CASSYRGRSPSTDTQYF	TGTGCCAGCAGCTACCGGGGCCGGAGCCCTTCAACAGATACGCAGTATTTT
.	TRBV6-2/TRBV6-3	TRBJ1-2	.	CASSYSSGGYTF	TGTGCCAGCAGTTACTCGTCGGGTGGCTACACCTTC
once	TRBV19	TRBJ1-2	.	CASSTPLRDNYGYTF	TGTGCCAGTAGTACTCCCCTCAGGGACAACTATGGCTACACCTTC
.	TRBV6-1	TRBJ1-3	.	CASSDSRAGNTIYF	TGTGCCAGCAGCGACAGCAGGGCTGGAAACACCATATATTTT
.	TRBV30	TRBJ1-4	.	CAWSVTRNEKLFF	TGTGCCTGGAGCGTGACAAGAAATGAAAAACTGTTTTTT
.	TRBV11-2	TRBJ1-1	.	CASSLDLSLSAFF	TGTGCCAGCAGCTTAGATCTGTCCCTGTCAGCTTTCTTT